A selection of T cell receptor beta chains follows, all from one sample in a study of response to subunit inactivated influenza vaccine. Via MiXCR, TCRdb re-called the RT-PCR reads, giving one row per CDR3 protein. The data contain about 540,000 distinct CDR3 sequences, around 15% of them singletons. Sequencing used PBMCs from blood, obtained 11 to 12 days after vaccination. These receptors all come from a man aged 50 to 60 who received an inactivated influenza vaccine. Both conserved end residues are part of each CDR3. Fields, in order: J gene, V gene, D gene, clone size, CDR3 DNA, CDR3 protein. D genes are given only for firm matches. Size is omitted from some rows. Given values are once, few, many or a class for expanded clones.

TRBJ2-7 TRBV6-2/TRBV6-3 TRBD2 NA TGTGCCAGCAGGGACGGACTAGCGGGGATCTACGAGCAGTACTTC CASRDGLAGIYEQYF
TRBJ2-7 TRBV29-1 NA many TGCAGCGTTGCCGTTACTTGGACAACAAGCTCCTACGAGCAGTACTTC CSVAVTWTTSSYEQYF
TRBJ2-3 TRBV6-5 TRBD1 many TGTGCCAGCAGTTACAGCGACAGGGTAGGAGATACGCAGTATTTT CASSYSDRVGDTQYF
TRBJ2-5 TRBV10-3 TRBD2 NA TGTGCCATCAGTGAGTCCTGGCGGGGGGTCCAAGAGACCCAGTACTTC CAISESWRGVQETQYF
TRBJ1-2 TRBV20-1 NA NA TGCAGTCCGACAGGCGTTATAACTAATTATGGCTACACCTTC CSPTGVITNYGYTF
TRBJ2-5 TRBV18 NA NA TGTGCCAGCTCACAGCAGGCTCAAGAGACCCAGTACTTC CASSQQAQETQYF
TRBJ2-1 TRBV10-3 NA NA TGTGCCATCAGTTCGCGAGTCCGCTACAATGAGCAGTTCTTC CAISSRVRYNEQFF
TRBJ2-5 TRBV28 NA few TGTGCCAGCAGGTTACAGCGGGTTCCAGAGACCCAGTACTTC CASRLQRVPETQYF
TRBJ1-4 TRBV7-8 NA NA TGTGCCAGCAGCTTAGGGGGAGTCAGGAGGGAAAAACTGTTTTTT CASSLGGVRREKLFF
TRBJ2-1 TRBV20-1 NA NA TGCAGTGCGGAACGGGGCAATGAGCAGTTCTTC CSAERGNEQFF
TRBJ2-2 TRBV10-3 TRBD1 few TGTGCCATCGGGGAATTCGGGACAGGGAACACCGGGGAGCTGTTTTTT CAIGEFGTGNTGELFF
TRBJ2-7 TRBV9 NA few TGTGCCAGCAGCGTAGCGGCGGGACAAGACGAGCAGTACTTC CASSVAAGQDEQYF
TRBJ2-7 TRBV29-1 TRBD2 many TGCAGCGCTAAGGGACTAGCGGGAGGACACCGCTACGAGCAGTACTTC CSAKGLAGGHRYEQYF
TRBJ1-2 TRBV6-5 NA few TGTGCCAGCAGTTACTCTTTCTCAGTAGGAGACTATGGCTACACCTTC CASSYSFSVGDYGYTF
TRBJ2-1 TRBV5-5 TRBD2 many TGTGCCAGCAGCTTAAATGCCGGGACTAGGTACGATGAGCAGTTCTTC CASSLNAGTRYDEQFF
TRBJ2-7 TRBV14 NA many TGTGCCAGCAGCCAAGACGGCTACGAGCAGTACTTC CASSQDGYEQYF
TRBJ2-5 TRBV27 TRBD2 NA TGTGCCAGCAGTTCTCCCCGACTAGCGGGGCGGTTCCAGGAGACCCAGTACTTC CASSSPRLAGRFQETQYF
TRBJ1-6 TRBV10-2 NA few TGCGCCAGCAGTCCGGACCAAAATTCACCCCTCCACTTT CASSPDQNSPLHF
TRBJ1-3 TRBV12-5 NA NA TGTGCTAGTGGTTTCGGCGGCTCTGGAAACACCATATATTTT CASGFGGSGNTIYF
TRBJ1-2 TRBV5-1 NA NA TGCGCCAGCAGCGCCAGCGCTAACTATGGCTACACCTTC CASSASANYGYTF
TRBJ2-7 TRBV7-2 NA NA TGTGCCAGCAGCTTAGGAGGATCCAGCGGGCGATCCTACGAGCAGTACTTC CASSLGGSSGRSYEQYF
TRBJ2-7 TRBV28 NA few TGTGCCAGCAGCCCTAAAAGGTACGACTTCTACGAGCAGTACTTC CASSPKRYDFYEQYF
TRBJ2-1 TRBV18 NA many TGTGCCAGCTCACCACGCAGGGAGGCCTACAATGAGCAGTTCTTC CASSPRREAYNEQFF
TRBJ2-7 TRBV20-1 NA NA TGCAGTGCTAGTGAGGGAAAGGTCGGTACCGAGCAGTACTTC CSASEGKVGTEQYF
TRBJ2-1 TRBV11-1 NA NA TGTGCCAGCAGTTTCCCGCCCAGGGGATTGATGTCCTACAATGAGCAGTTCTTC CASSFPPRGLMSYNEQFF
TRBJ2-1 TRBV20-1 TRBD2 NA TGCAGTGCGGCAGGACTAGCGGGAGGGCAGGCAGATGAGCAGTTCTTC CSAAGLAGGQADEQFF
TRBJ2-7 TRBV3-1 NA few TGTGCCAGCAGCCAAACCGGGACTGTCATCGCCTACGAGCAGTACTTC CASSQTGTVIAYEQYF
TRBJ1-6 TRBV27 NA few TGTGCCAGCAGTTTCCAGAAACTCAATTCACCCCTCCACTTT CASSFQKLNSPLHF
TRBJ2-3 TRBV29-1 NA few TGCAGCGTTGCACCGCTAGGGGATACGCAGTATTTT CSVAPLGDTQYF
TRBJ1-5 TRBV6-1 NA few TGTGCCAGCAGTGAAGCGCCAGGGAGCTCCGGAAATCAGCCCCAGCATTTT CASSEAPGSSGNQPQHF
TRBJ1-2 TRBV7-6 NA many TGTGCCAGCAGCTTAGCGAGCGCTAACTATGGCTACACCTTC CASSLASANYGYTF
TRBJ2-7 TRBV20-1 NA NA TGCAGTGCTAGAGATCACGTGTCCTACGAGCAGTACTTC CSARDHVSYEQYF
TRBJ2-3 TRBV2 NA few TGTGCCAGCAGTGACAGGGGTAACACAGATACGCAGTATTTT CASSDRGNTDTQYF
TRBJ2-3 TRBV7-3 NA NA TGTGCCAGCAGCTTAAAGGCGGGTAGCACAGATACGCAGTATTTT CASSLKAGSTDTQYF
TRBJ2-3 TRBV5-1 TRBD2 few TGCGCCAGCAGCTTTGGACTAGCGGGGGGGGGCACAGATACGCAGTATTTT CASSFGLAGGGTDTQYF
TRBJ1-1 TRBV29-1 NA NA TGCAGCTCTATCCGGGGAACTGAAGCTTTCTTT CSSIRGTEAFF
TRBJ2-4 TRBV7-2 NA few TGTGCCAGCAGTTACAGCGTAGTGGCCAAAAACATTCAGTACTTC CASSYSVVAKNIQYF
TRBJ1-2 TRBV7-8 NA NA TGTGCCAGCAGCTTACTAGGATACCGAGCGTATGGCTACACCTTC CASSLLGYRAYGYTF
TRBJ2-2 TRBV7-2 NA NA TGTGCCAGCAGCTTGCCCGTTAGTACCGGGGAGCTGTTTTTT CASSLPVSTGELFF
TRBJ1-1 TRBV4-2 NA many TGTGCCAGCAGCCCTGAGCCGGGGCTGGGGATGAACACTGAAGCTTTCTTT CASSPEPGLGMNTEAFF
TRBJ2-7 TRBV30 TRBD2 NA TGTGCCTGGAGTCTGGGACTAGCGGGCTACGAGCAGTACTTC CAWSLGLAGYEQYF
TRBJ1-6 TRBV20-1 TRBD1 NA TGCAGTGCTAGAGAACGGACAGGGTACAATTCACCCCTCCACTTT CSARERTGYNSPLHF
TRBJ2-3 TRBV12-3/TRBV12-4 TRBD1 many TGTGCCAGCAGTGCCACAGGGGACGCCACAGATACGCAGTATTTT CASSATGDATDTQYF
TRBJ2-7 TRBV12-3/TRBV12-4 TRBD2 many TGTGCCAGCAGTTTAGAGCGGGGTCACTCCTACGAGCAGTACTTC CASSLERGHSYEQYF
TRBJ2-5 TRBV20-1 NA few TGCAGTGCTAGACGGCAGCGAGGCCTGTACTTC CSARRQRGLYF
TRBJ1-1 TRBV19 NA NA TGTGCCAGTAATACGTTCCGACAGATAAACACTGAAGCTTTCTTT CASNTFRQINTEAFF
TRBJ2-7 TRBV12-3/TRBV12-4 TRBD1 few TGTGCCAGCAGATCCCGGGACAGGTATGACGAGCAGTACTTC CASRSRDRYDEQYF
TRBJ2-7 TRBV9 TRBD1 NA TGTGCCAGCAGCGTATCCACAGGGGGCGGGTACGAGCAGTACTTC CASSVSTGGGYEQYF
TRBJ2-1 TRBV7-9 NA NA TGTGCCAGCAGCTCCAGTGGCGGGATTTCACTCTACAATGAGCAGTTCTTC CASSSSGGISLYNEQFF
TRBJ1-5 TRBV19 NA few TGTGCCAGTAGTAGAAGATGGGGGCAGCCCCAGCATTTT CASSRRWGQPQHF
TRBJ1-1 TRBV20-1 NA once TGCAGGGAGGGGGTGAACACTGAAGCTTTCTTT CREGVNTEAFF
TRBJ2-7 TRBV6-5 TRBD1 few TGTGCCAGCAGTTCTCCAGGGGACAGGTATCTGAACTTC CASSSPGDRYLNF
TRBJ1-5 TRBV28 NA NA TGTGCCAGCAGCCTAGAGAGGGCTAGCAATCAGCCCCAGCATTTT CASSLERASNQPQHF
TRBJ1-1 TRBV3-1 NA few TGTGCCAGCAGCCAATCAGGCTACAAGAAAGCCGTGAACACTGAAGCTTTCTTT CASSQSGYKKAVNTEAFF
TRBJ1-2 TRBV11-2 NA NA TGTGCCAGCAGCTCTATCTCCTTCTTCTATGGCTACACCTTC CASSSISFFYGYTF
TRBJ1-1 TRBV12-3/TRBV12-4 NA many TGTGCCAGCAGCTTGGGTCTGAACACTGAAGCTTTCTTT CASSLGLNTEAFF
TRBJ2-1 TRBV7-2 TRBD2 few TGTGCCAGCAGCCTCGGACTAGCGCCCAGTTATGAGCAGTTCTTC CASSLGLAPSYEQFF
TRBJ2-3 TRBV20-1 NA few TGCAGTGCTAACAAGGGATTAGATACGCAGTATTTT CSANKGLDTQYF
TRBJ1-1 TRBV5-1 NA NA TGCGCCAGCAGTTACGGAGGGGTATCGAACACTGAAGCTTTCTTT CASSYGGVSNTEAFF
TRBJ2-7 TRBV5-3 TRBD2 few TGTGCCAGAAGCCCGAGACTCGGACTAGCGGGAGGGCCCGGCTACGAGCAGTACTTC CARSPRLGLAGGPGYEQYF